Shown below are 13 T cell receptor beta chains from a single sample sequenced in a study of blood T cell repertoires in COVID-19. TCRdb's copy holds only in-frame clones and misses some; the assay was immunoSEQ multiplex PCR. Seen here are approximately 180,000 clones, 89% observed once, and the top ten hold 2% to 2.5%. Material for sequencing was PBMCs or T cells enriched from blood (not recorded which). The receptors derive from a woman aged 40 to 50 with acute COVID-19.

V is TRBV9 and J is TRBJ1-2; the match to TRBD1 covers 10 bases. The CDR3 is 15 amino acids. V shed 0 bases and J 8 bases; nucleotides not matched to a gene: 7. The V gene's germline CDR1 is SGDLS and CDR2 YYNGEE. In DNA, the CDR3 is TGTGCCAGCAGCGTAGATGAGACAGGGGGCGACGGCTACACCTTC. Its translation: CASSVDETGGDGYTF. The full variable domain, rest sourced from reference TRBV9 and TRBJ1-2, is DSGVTQTPKHLITATGQRVTLRCSPRSGDLSVYWYQQSLDQGLQFLIQYYNGEERAKGNILERFSAQQFPDLHSELNLSSLELGDSALYFCASSVDETGGDGYTFGSGTRLTVV.

Details on this clone: The identical CDR3 is also encoded by other nucleotide sequences in the sample. The chain has TRBV7-2 and TRBJ2-3, with TRBD2 matching 11 bases. Trimming at V came to 6 bases and at J to 1 base, leaving 0 bases not matched to a gene. Germline CDR1 SGHTA, CDR2 FQGNSA. The CDR3 has 14 residues. The CDR3 reads CASRLAGGTDTQYF. The CDR3 DNA follows: TGTGCCAGCAGACTAGCGGGGGGCACAGATACGCAGTATTTT.

This chain links TRBV5-1 with TRBJ2-4, with 7 bases lining up with TRBD1. The CDR3 loop spans 14 amino acids. In germline, CDR1 is SGHRS, CDR2 YFSETQ. V was clipped by 0 bases and J by 8 bases; unmatched bases: 5. CDR3 coding DNA: TGCGCCAGCAGCTTGGAGAGGGGGCATGACATTCAGTACTTC. Its protein product is CASSLERGHDIQYF.

This clone was observed a handful of times. V is TRBV20-1 and J is TRBJ2-5; D ambiguous. V shed 3 bases and J shed 2 bases, with 4 bases lying between them. This CDR3 spans 11 amino acids. Germline-derived CDR1 and CDR2 are DFQATT and SNEGSKA (reference sequence). The CDR3 nucleotides are TGCAGTGCTAGCCCTCAAGAGACCCAGTACTTC. Its protein product is CSASPQETQYF.

The V and J genes are TRBV19 and TRBJ2-1, with D perhaps matching TRBD2 (5 bases). The V and J ends lost 5 bases and 0 bases respectively, with 5 bases between them. This CDR3 has 13 amino acids. In germline, CDR1 is LNHDA, CDR2 SQIVND (reference sequence). CDR3 residues: CASSAGSYNEQFF. The CDR3 DNA sequence: TGTGCCAGTAGTGCGGGCTCCTACAATGAGCAGTTCTTC.

The V gene is TRBV29-1, the J gene TRBJ1-3, with D possibly TRBD1 on 5 matching bases. The CDR3 contains 15 residues. V lost 4 bases and J lost 2, with 15 bases in between. Germline V CDR1 and CDR2: SQVTM, ANQGSEA. The CDR3 sequence: CSVGGTFVPGNTIYF. The CDR3, as DNA: TGCAGCGTTGGCGGGACGTTCGTACCTGGAAACACCATATATTTT.

The rearrangement links TRBV19 to TRBJ1-6, with 7 bases that match TRBD1. Looked up from germline, CDR1 is LNHDA and CDR2 is SQIVND (reference sequence). V lost 5 bases to trimming and J lost 10 bases; unmatched junction nucleotides: 5. The CDR3 is 13 residues long. DNA for the CDR3: TGTGCCAGTAGTGATACAGGGGAATCACCCCTCCACTTT. It specifies CASSDTGESPLHF.

The chain uses TRBV6-5 and TRBJ2-2, with no clear D. The ends were cut back, 7 bases at V and 11 bases at J, with 20 bases in the middle. The V gene's germline CDR1 is MNHEY and CDR2 SVGAGI. CDR3 length: 14 residues. The CDR3 loop is CASKPGSLFGELFF. CDR3 DNA: TGTGCCAGCAAACCCGGGTCCCTTTTCGGAGAGCTGTTTTTT.

This chain uses TRBV4-1 with TRBJ2-1, with D tentatively TRBD1 (5 bases). From germline, CDR1 is MGHRA and CDR2 YSYEKL. V was pared by 4 bases and J by 8 bases, with 21 bases between. This CDR3 contains 16 residues. CDR3 nucleotides: TGCGCCAGCAGCCCCGTCAGGGCCCGTACGGTAGATGAGCAGTTCTTC. Translated: CASSPVRARTVDEQFF.

The rearrangement uses TRBV10-2 and TRBJ2-7; D may be TRBD1 (5 bases). The CDR3 loop spans 13 amino acids. The V end lost 2 bases, the J end lost 5 bases, and 10 bases lay between the germline ends. The germline V gene has CDR1 WSHSY and CDR2 SAAADI. The CDR3 nucleotides read TGCGCCAGCAGTGAGCAGGGCATACACGAGCAGTACTTC. It is translated as CASSEQGIHEQYF.

The chain links TRBV4-1 to TRBJ2-1; TRBD1 aligns across 11 bases. V trimming: 0 bases; J trimming: 8 bases; junction bases outside the gene matches: 0. CDR3 length equals 14 residues. Germline V CDR1 and CDR2: MGHRA, YSYEKL. DNA for the CDR3: TGCGCCAGCAGCCAAGAGGACAGGGGGCATGAGCAGTTCTTC. Amino acids: CASSQEDRGHEQFF.

The gene calls are TRBV5-1 and TRBJ2-3; 16 nucleotides agree with TRBD2. Germline V lookup: CDR1 SGHRS, CDR2 YFSETQ. Trimming cost V 5 bases and J 4 bases; bases outside gene matches: 22. CDR3 size: 22 residues. This CDR3 is CASRSESLTGTSGGAFADTQYF. CDR3 DNA sequence: TGCGCCAGCAGATCAGAGTCGTTGACCGGGACTAGCGGGGGGGCGTTTGCAGATACGCAGTATTTT.

The chain is built from TRBV4-1 and TRBJ2-1; 8 nucleotides match TRBD2. Germline CDR1 MGHRA, CDR2 YSYEKL. The CDR3 covers 15 residues. The V gene end was trimmed by 4 bases and the J gene end by 8 bases; junction bases not matched to a gene: 10. The CDR3 coding sequence is TGCGCCAGCAGCCGATCGGGAGGGGGGGTCGATGAGCAGTTCTTC. Its translation: CASSRSGGGVDEQFF.